Below, one T cell receptor beta chain is given with its context. The antigen it binds to is not known. No much larger clone exists at a distance of one base, and base qualities are not known. This specimen belongs to a study of human T cells and chemical hapten exposure (dated by TCRdb to the early 2020s). Regarding the study in general: For sensitization, 2% DPC in acetone was applied to a roughly 2 cm by roughly 2 cm area of upper inner arm skin. Throughout the approximately 25-week study period, patients were also given weekly therapeutic DPC doses on the scalp. Patch testing was done on the upper back using Finn chambers containing 0.01% DPC, and results were scored after 6 days according to International Contact Dermatitis Research Group standards. Alopecia areata with under or over 50% scalp involvement, alopecia totalis and alopecia universalis were represented in the patient cohort, which was mostly female. Libraries were combined into a pool for sequencing, and differences in TCR yield between samples came mainly from small differences in library volumes within the pool. The study tracked peripheral blood TCR repertoire changes in vivo during primary and secondary sensitization to the hapten diphenylcyclopropenone (DPC) in alopecia patients. Blood samples were taken from patients before sensitization (week 0) and then at 2, 6 and about 24 weeks after DPC sensitization. Twenty-nine alopecia patients provided blood for TCR sequencing at one to four time points (pre-sensitization, 2, 6 and 24 weeks).

Explained via the paper, the time point label denotes: patch test 1, 2 weeks after DPC sensitization. The sample's treatment or condition label, in plain terms: therapeutic diphenylcyclopropenone sensitization with weekly scalp DPC. At every patch-test visit, the blood draw took place before the patch test was put on. To be eligible, patients had to be aged 18 to 70, diagnosed with alopecia and judged suitable for DPC therapy, while pregnant patients were excluded. Total RNA was extracted from unfractionated whole blood that had been collected in Tempus Blood RNA tubes. Overall results and qualifications from the work: Because every patient had alopecia, a presumed autoimmune disease, the patients' immune response might differ from that of healthy individuals. Significantly more large CDR3 similarity clusters were formed by expanded TCRs than by pre-sensitization or healthy control sets, consistent with antigen-driven responses. After repeated subsampling, the strength of the expansion versus patch-test correlation and the threshold at which it became significant changed. DPC sensitization did not change the number of TCRs with a frequency above 1 in 1000, and there was no evidence of changes in global repertoire structure. A positive correlation was found between the number of PT1 expanded TCRs and patch test score, with significance reached at thresholds 8, 16 and 32 but not 4.

From the cysteine through the phenylalanine, the CDR3 covers 14 amino acids. The DNA shown is the 42-base CDR3, in frame from base 1. The CDR1 and CDR2 encoded by the germline V gene (reference sequence) are MNHEY and SMNVEV. A distance of 6 bases separates the germline ends of V and J, which lose 3 bases and 0 bases respectively. Library preparation used RACE. Sequencing used a NextSeq 500. During library preparation, unique molecular identifiers were attached to individual cDNA molecules so that TCRs could be counted quantitatively and reproducibly. Both TCR alpha and TCR beta chains were sequenced from each blood RNA sample. The paper's data handling went like this. The median number of TCRs per sample was 95,638, ranging from roughly 20,000 to 700,000. The Decombinator software suite was used to annotate the V, J and CDR3 of the TCR reads. For the PS versus PT1 abundance plots, all samples were subsampled to the same number of TCRs (28,000). TCRs were defined as expanded if absent before sensitization and observed at least eight times at the 2-week time point. TCRdb's own reprocessing of the public reads used fastp at Q25 and MiXCR and kept productive beta chains. Each entry merges the rows of one CDR3 protein and shows their most common DNA and genes. The V and J calls, along with clone size, are taken from TCRdb and not from the paper's own processing. The sample has some 70,000 distinct CDR3 sequences on record, around 30% of them singletons. Roughly 9.8% of the sample is in the top ten clones.

The source is a man between 35 and 55 years old with alopecia areata. Some clones in this sample may be carry-over from other donors' samples. The rearranged segments are TRBV27 and TRBJ1-5; confidence is insufficient to name the D gene. The input for sequencing was whole blood, taken in connection with sensitization to the hapten diphenylcyclopropenone (DPC). In nucleotides, the sequence is TGTGCCAGCAGTTTCAGGTATAGCAATCAGCCCCAGCATTTT. It is translated as CASSFRYSNQPQHF.